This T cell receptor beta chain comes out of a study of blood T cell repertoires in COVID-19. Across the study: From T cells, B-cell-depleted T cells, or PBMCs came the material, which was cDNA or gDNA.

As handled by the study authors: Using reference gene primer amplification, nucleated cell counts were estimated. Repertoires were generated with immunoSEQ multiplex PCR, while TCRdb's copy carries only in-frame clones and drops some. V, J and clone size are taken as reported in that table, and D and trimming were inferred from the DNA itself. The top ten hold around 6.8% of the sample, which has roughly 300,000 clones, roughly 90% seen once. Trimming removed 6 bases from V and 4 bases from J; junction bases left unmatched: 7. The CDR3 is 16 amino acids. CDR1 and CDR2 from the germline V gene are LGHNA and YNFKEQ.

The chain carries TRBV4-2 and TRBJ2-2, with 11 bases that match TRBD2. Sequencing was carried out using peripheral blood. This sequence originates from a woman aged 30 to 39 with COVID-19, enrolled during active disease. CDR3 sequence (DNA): TGTGCCAGCAGACGTACTAGCGGGAGTGGCACCGGGGAGCTGTTTTTT. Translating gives CASRRTSGSGTGELFF.